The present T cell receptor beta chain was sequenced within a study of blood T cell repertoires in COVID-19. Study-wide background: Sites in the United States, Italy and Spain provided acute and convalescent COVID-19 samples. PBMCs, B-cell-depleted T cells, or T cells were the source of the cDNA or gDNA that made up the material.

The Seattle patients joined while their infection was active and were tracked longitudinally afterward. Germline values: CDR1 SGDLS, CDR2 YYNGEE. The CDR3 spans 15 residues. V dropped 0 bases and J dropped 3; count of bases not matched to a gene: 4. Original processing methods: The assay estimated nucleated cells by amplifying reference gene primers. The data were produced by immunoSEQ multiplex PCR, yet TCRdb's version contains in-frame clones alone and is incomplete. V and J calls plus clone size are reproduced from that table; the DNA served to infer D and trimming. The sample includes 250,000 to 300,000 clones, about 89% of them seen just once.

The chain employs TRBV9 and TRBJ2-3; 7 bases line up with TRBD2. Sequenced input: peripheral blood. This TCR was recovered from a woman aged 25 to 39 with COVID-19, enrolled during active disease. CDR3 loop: CASSVATGRTDTQYF. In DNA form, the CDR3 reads TGTGCCAGCAGCGTAGCTACCGGGAGGACAGATACGCAGTATTTT.